The text below deals with one T cell receptor (beta chain). The antigen remains unidentified. The sample is drawn from a study of CD8 T cells in ankylosing spondylitis. Study results and caveats: Characteristic of ankylosing spondylitis blood, it appeared, was a TCR beta motif comprising about eight highly homologous variants.

Quantitative 5'-RACE with molecular barcodes generated TCR beta libraries. TCRdb processed the 5' RACE reads anew with MiXCR; each CDR3 protein has one entry. The sample holds about 310,000 distinct CDR3 sequences; around 20% are singletons and the top ten take 3% to 4%. CDR1 and CDR2 from the germline V gene are SEHNR and FQNEAQ (reference sequence). This CDR3 is built from 13 residues. The V and J ends lost 3 bases and 4 bases respectively, with 9 bases between them. V usage is TRBV7-9 and J usage is TRBJ1-2, with D tentatively TRBD1 (6 bases). This sequence originates from a female donor with ankylosing spondylitis or in good health (not recorded which). Material: blood, either unsorted or a sorted T cell fraction (not recorded which). CDR3 loop: CASSLDSAYGYTF. Written as DNA, the CDR3 is TGTGCCAGCAGCTTGGACAGTGCCTATGGCTACACCTTC. Based on the CDR3 plus reference TRBV7-9 and TRBJ1-2, the full variable domain is DTGVSQNPRHKITKRGQNVTFRCDPISEHNRLYWYRQTLGQGPEFLTYFQNEAQLEKSRLLSDRFSAERPKGSFSTLEIQRTEQGDSAMYLCASSLDSAYGYTFGSGTRLTVV.